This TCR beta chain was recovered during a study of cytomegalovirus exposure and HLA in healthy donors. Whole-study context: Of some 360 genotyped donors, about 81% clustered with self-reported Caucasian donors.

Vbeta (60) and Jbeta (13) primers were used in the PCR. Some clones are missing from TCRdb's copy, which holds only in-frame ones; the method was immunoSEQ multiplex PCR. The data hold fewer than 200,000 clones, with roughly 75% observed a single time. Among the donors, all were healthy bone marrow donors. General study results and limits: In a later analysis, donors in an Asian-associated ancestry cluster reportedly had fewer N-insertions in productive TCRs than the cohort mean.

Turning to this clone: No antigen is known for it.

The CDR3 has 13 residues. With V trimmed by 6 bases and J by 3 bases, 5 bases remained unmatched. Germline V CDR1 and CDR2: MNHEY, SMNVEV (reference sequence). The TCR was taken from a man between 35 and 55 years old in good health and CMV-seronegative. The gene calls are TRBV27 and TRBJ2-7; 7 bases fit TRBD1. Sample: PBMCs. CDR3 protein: CASRGDSSYEQYF. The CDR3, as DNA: TGTGCCAGCAGGGGGGACAGTAGCTACGAGCAGTACTTC.